Listed here are 18 T cell receptor beta chains from one sample, sequenced in a study of patients and donors after allogeneic stem cell transplantation. TCRdb re-called the RT-PCR reads with MiXCR, one entry per CDR3 protein. The sample includes a few hundred thousand distinct CDR3 sequences, roughly an eighth of them seen just once. Material for sequencing was blood, either unsorted or a sorted T cell fraction (not recorded which). Every receptor here comes from a human donor who was either an allogeneic HSCT recipient or a stem cell or donor lymphocyte infusion donor (not recorded which). It is not recorded whose cells these are; they may come from a transplant donor.

V gene TRBV27 combines with J gene TRBJ2-7; D ambiguous. Germline V lookup: CDR1 MNHEY, CDR2 SMNVEV (reference sequence). The CDR3 is 14 amino acids. Trimming removed 1 base at V and 1 base at J, with 8 bases between. The CDR3 sequence: CASSLFRGSYEQYF. DNA of the CDR3: TGTGCCAGCAGTTTATTCCGCGGATCCTACGAGCAGTACTTC.

The V gene is TRBV9, the J gene TRBJ1-5; D perhaps matches TRBD1 (6 bases). Germline-derived CDR1 and CDR2 are SGDLS and YYNGEE. V was clipped by 4 bases and J by 1 base, with 12 bases between them. The CDR3 length is 15 residues. CDR3 nucleotides: TGTGCCAGCAGCTCCGGGGGGGCCAGCAATCAGCCCCAGCATTTT. Translated: CASSSGGASNQPQHF.

In this sample, this clonotype turned up a few times. The genes are TRBV14 and TRBJ1-1; D is perhaps TRBD1 (5 bases). Germline CDR1 is SGHDN and CDR2 is FVKESK. CDR3 length equals 15 residues. Trimming left V 5 bases short and J 0 bases short, with 13 bases between. The CDR3 sequence: CASSRRQSMNTEAFF. The CDR3 DNA reads as TGTGCCAGCAGCAGAAGACAGTCCATGAACACTGAAGCTTTCTTT.

This chain connects TRBV28 to TRBJ1-1; D is uncertain. Trimming cost V 7 bases and J 5 bases, with 17 bases left between them. The CDR3 has 14 amino acids. Germline values: CDR1 MDHEN, CDR2 SYDVKM. The CDR3 loop reads CASTLGSHGTEAFF. In DNA form, the CDR3 reads TGTGCCAGCACTCTTGGGTCTCATGGGACTGAAGCTTTCTTT.

This clonotype appeared many times. The rearrangement joins TRBV12-3 or TRBV12-4 to TRBJ1-3; unclear D gene. V lost 5 bases and J 0 bases, leaving 14 bases between the germline ends. The length of the CDR3 is 16 residues. CDR3 amino acids: CASSLSAPNSGNTIYF. CDR3 sequence (DNA): TGTGCCAGCAGTCTTTCCGCCCCGAACTCTGGAAACACCATATATTTT.

This clonotype was detected only a few times. The chain carries TRBV12-3 or TRBV12-4 and TRBJ2-3, with no clear D. Trimming left V 1 base short and J 4 bases short, with 6 bases between. There are 13 residues in the CDR3. For the CDR3, the DNA is TGTGCCAGCAGTTTAGGGGTGGCAGATACGCAGTATTTT. It yields the protein CASSLGVADTQYF.

The genes are TRBV7-2 and TRBJ2-1; D may correspond to TRBD1 or TRBD2 (6 bases each). Per the germline V gene, CDR1 is SGHTA and CDR2 is FQGNSA. The ends were cut back, 6 bases at V and 4 bases at J, with 19 bases in the middle. The CDR3 runs 16 residues. CDR3 loop: CASRRDPGTTYNEQFF. CDR3 nucleotides: TGTGCCAGCAGGCGGGACCCCGGGACAACGTACAATGAGCAGTTCTTC.

The genes are TRBV6-2 or TRBV6-3 and TRBJ2-6; no reliable D call. This CDR3 region has 16 residues. Looked up from germline, CDR1 is MNHEY and CDR2 is SVGEGT. The V end was cut by 5 bases, the J end by 0 bases, with 11 bases between. Here the CDR3 DNA reads TGTGCCAGCAGTAATTCCCTGGGCTCTGGGGCCAACGTCCTGACTTTC. Encoded protein: CASSNSLGSGANVLTF.

This clonotype turned up a few times. The rearrangement uses TRBV21-1 and TRBJ1-1; TRBD1 reflects the table's D call only, with no check against the DNA. TRBV21-1 is deemed a pseudogene. This CDR3 is built from 16 residues. This CDR3 is CASSKKGGDGGPEAFF. As DNA, the CDR3 is TGTGCCAGCAGCAAAAAAGGGGGGGACGGAGGACCTGAAGCTTTCTTT.

This chain uses TRBV20-1 with TRBJ1-3; D is possibly TRBD1 (5 bases). The CDR3 sequence is 15 residues long. V was cut by 2 bases and J by 0 bases, with 11 bases left in between. Per germline, CDR1 DFQATT and CDR2 SNEGSKA (reference sequence). The CDR3 region has the DNA TGCAGTGCTAGATCCCACGGGGGCTCTGGAAACACCATATATTTT. It translates to CSARSHGGSGNTIYF.

This clonotype occurred a few times. The chain couples TRBV9 to TRBJ2-5; the match to TRBD1 covers 11 bases. The CDR3 is 15 residues long. Germline V lookup: CDR1 SGDLS, CDR2 YYNGEE. The V gene end was trimmed by 4 bases and the J gene end by 4 bases; junction bases not matched to a gene: 6. The CDR3 DNA follows: TGTGCCAGCAGCCCTTGGACAGGGGGCGGAGAGACCCAGTACTTC. Its protein is CASSPWTGGGETQYF.

The chain combines TRBV11-2 with TRBJ1-2; tentatively, D is TRBD1 (5 bases). Germline V lookup: CDR1 SGHAT, CDR2 FQNNGV. Trimming pared 5 bases from V and 1 base from J, leaving 17 bases between. The CDR3 runs to 16 residues. CDR3 sequence: CASSPGVGAVNYGYTF. CDR3 sequence (DNA): TGTGCCAGCAGCCCGGGGGTAGGGGCCGTTAACTATGGCTACACCTTC.

This clonotype was recorded many times. The chain employs TRBV20-1 and TRBJ2-5, with D possibly TRBD2 on 5 matching bases. CDR1 and CDR2 (germline): DFQATT, SNEGSKA (reference sequence). V lost 1 base and J lost 7, with 10 bases in between. This CDR3 is 12 amino acids long. The CDR3 DNA reads as TGCAGTGCTAGAGTTCCACGGGGGACCCAGTACTTC. It yields the protein CSARVPRGTQYF.

The chain has TRBV5-1 and TRBJ2-2; TRBD2 matches 7 bases. There are 16 residues in the CDR3. Trimming at V came to 6 bases and at J to 5 bases, leaving 13 bases not matched to a gene. Germline V gene sequence: CDR1 SGHRS, CDR2 YFSETQ. The CDR3 protein is CASMRANQRGTGELFF. DNA of the CDR3: TGCGCCAGCATGAGGGCCAATCAGCGGGGAACCGGGGAGCTGTTTTTT.

This clonotype came up a few times. The chain recombines TRBV6-1 with TRBJ2-1; D gene uncertain. CDR1 MNHNS and CDR2 SASEGT come from the germline V gene. The germline V and J ends were trimmed by 6 bases and 7 bases, with 16 bases remaining between them. This CDR3 has 14 residues. The DNA of the CDR3 is TGTGCCAGCAGCCCCCGGCAGTCTCGGAATGAGCAGTTCTTC. Amino acid sequence: CASSPRQSRNEQFF.

This clonotype was detected many times. The V call is TRBV7-9, the J call TRBJ1-6, with D perhaps matching TRBD1 (5 bases). The CDR3 covers 14 residues. The V gene lost 5 bases and the J gene lost 8 bases, with 13 bases spanning the gap. Germline V gene sequence: CDR1 SEHNR, CDR2 FQNEAQ (reference sequence). CDR3 region: CASSQGRSDSPLHF. The CDR3 nucleotides are TGTGCCAGCAGCCAGGGACGGTCGGATTCACCCCTCCACTTT.

This clonotype was detected ten times or more. V and J are TRBV3-1 and TRBJ2-3; 9 bases map to TRBD2. V lost 0 bases to trimming and J lost 0 bases; unmatched junction nucleotides: 4. Per the germline V gene, CDR1 is LGHDT and CDR2 is YNNKEL (reference sequence). The CDR3 covers 17 residues. Here the CDR3 reads CASSQDASGISTDTQYF. The DNA of the CDR3 is TGTGCCAGCAGCCAAGACGCTAGCGGGATTAGCACAGATACGCAGTATTTT.

The chain carries TRBV6-5 and TRBJ1-2, with D unclear. The CDR3 contains 13 residues. V was clipped by 0 bases and J by 8 bases, with 10 bases between them. Germline V gene data show CDR1 as MNHEY and CDR2 as SVGAGI. CDR3 in amino acids: CASSYSEGSGYTF. DNA for the CDR3: TGTGCCAGCAGTTACTCAGAGGGTAGCGGCTACACCTTC.